A single sample is the source of the 21 T cell receptor beta chains below, sequenced in a study of T cells after yellow fever vaccination. Each CDR3 protein is one row after TCRdb ran MiXCR on the 5' RACE reads. The sample carries hundreds of thousands of distinct CDR3 sequences, under 7.5% recorded once. The source was PBMCs, collected 5 days after the yellow fever booster vaccination. These TCRs come from a man aged 30-40 years who received the YFV17D yellow fever vaccine.

This clonotype was observed a few times. The CDR3 is CATSRALSVSYEQYF. The CDR3 DNA reads as TGTGCCACCAGCAGAGCCCTAAGCGTCTCCTACGAGCAGTACTTC. The chain couples TRBV15 to TRBJ2-7; D is uncertain. Trimming removed 1 base from V and 0 bases from J, with 10 bases in between. The CDR3 runs 15 residues. The germline V gene has CDR1 LNHNV and CDR2 YYDKDF (reference sequence).

Notes on this clonotype: One base away lies a much larger clone, so this may be a sequencing read error. The V call is TRBV2, the J call TRBJ2-4, with 7 bases matching TRBD1. This CDR3 comprises 13 residues. CDR1 and CDR2 from the germline V gene are SNHLY and FYNNEI. CDR3 sequence: CASHRGGKNTQYF. CDR3 bases: TGTGCCAGCCACAGGGGCGGCAAAAACACTCAGTACTTC.

This clonotype was seen a handful of times. The chain employs TRBV29-1 and TRBJ2-3, with D maybe TRBD1 (5 bases). Germline CDR1 reads SQVTM; CDR2 reads ANQGSEA. Trimming removed 2 bases at V and 0 bases at J, with 9 bases between. The length of the CDR3 is 14 residues. In nucleotides, the CDR3 is TGCAGCGTTGAAAATGACAGAAGCACAGATACGCAGTATTTT. It yields the protein CSVENDRSTDTQYF.

This clonotype was seen at least ten times. This sequence joins TRBV6-5 and TRBJ2-5, with D perhaps TRBD1 (5 bases). The V and J ends lost 3 bases and 4 bases respectively, with 12 bases between them. CDR1 is MNHEY, CDR2 SVGAGI, per germline. The CDR3 sequence is 14 residues long. The CDR3 loop is CASSYVNRRETQYF. The CDR3 DNA reads TGTGCCAGCAGTTATGTTAACAGGAGAGAGACCCAGTACTTC.

This rearrangement joins TRBV2 to TRBJ2-7; D not certain. Germline loops: CDR1 SNHLY, CDR2 FYNNEI. The CDR3 runs to 14 residues. Trimming pared 8 bases from V and 0 bases from J, leaving 14 bases between. CDR3 residues: CASLGTGSSYEQYF. The CDR3 DNA sequence: TGTGCCAGCCTGGGAACGGGCAGCTCCTACGAGCAGTACTTC. The full variable domain, with the rest looked up from reference TRBV2 and TRBJ2-7, is EPEVTQTPSHQVTQMGQEVILRCVPISNHLYFYWYRQILGQKVEFLVSFYNNEISEKSEIFDDQFSVERPDGSNFTLKIRSTKLEDSAMYFCASLGTGSSYEQYFGPGTRLTVT.

This clonotype was observed a handful of times. This rearrangement joins TRBV4-3 to TRBJ2-1; TRBD2 aligns across 8 bases. V gave up 6 bases and J gave up 15 bases; unmatched junction bases: 4. Germline CDR1 is LGHNA and CDR2 is YSLEER. CDR3 length: 10 amino acids. The CDR3 DNA follows: TGCGCCAGCAGAAGCAGCGGGAGGTTCTTC. This encodes CASRSSGRFF.

This clonotype has a handful of counts. The chain combines TRBV12-3 or TRBV12-4 with TRBJ2-7; D is possibly TRBD1 or TRBD2 (5 bases each). V shed 6 bases and J shed 7 bases, with 16 bases lying between them. CDR3 length: 13 residues. As DNA, the CDR3 is TGTGCCAGCAGCAGGGACCCCGCGAGGGAGCAGTACTTC. Its translation: CASSRDPAREQYF.

This clonotype has just a few counts. V usage is TRBV14 and J usage is TRBJ2-3; TRBD1 might be the D (5 bases). V was shortened by 1 base and J by 5 bases, with 10 bases between the two germline ends. Germline CDR1 reads SGHDN; CDR2 reads FVKESK. The CDR3 covers 14 residues. The chain's CDR3 is CASSQVVREDTQYF. The CDR3 DNA is TGTGCCAGCAGCCAAGTTGTCAGGGAAGATACGCAGTATTTT.

V is TRBV7-2 and J is TRBJ2-1, with D perhaps TRBD1 (5 bases). The CDR3 spans 16 residues. The V and J ends lost 1 base and 1 base respectively, with 11 bases between them. Germline V gene lookup returns CDR1 SGHTA and CDR2 FQGNSA. CDR3 bases: TGTGCCAGCAGCTTAGTGGGCAGGGATTCCTACAATGAGCAGTTCTTC. Amino acids: CASSLVGRDSYNEQFF.

The sample holds many counts of this clonotype. V and J are TRBV5-1 and TRBJ2-7; TRBD2 is a possible D gene (5 bases). Between the trimmed V and J ends, which lost 0 bases and 6 bases, there was a span of 13 bases. Germline V gives CDR1 SGHRS, CDR2 YFSETQ. The CDR3 has 14 residues. The CDR3 region is CASSLGSSDLEQYF. The CDR3 DNA is TGCGCCAGCAGCTTGGGGAGTAGCGACCTCGAGCAGTACTTC.

This clonotype was found many times. The chain uses TRBV7-9 and TRBJ1-2, with unresolved D. This CDR3 spans 15 amino acids. Germline values: CDR1 SEHNR, CDR2 FQNEAQ (reference sequence). The V gene lost 4 bases and the J gene lost 0 bases, with 12 bases spanning the gap. CDR3 coding DNA: TGTGCCAGCAGCTCGGACGGACCTACTAACTATGGCTACACCTTC. Its protein is CASSSDGPTNYGYTF. Supplemented by reference TRBV7-9 and TRBJ1-2, the full variable domain reads DTGVSQNPRHKITKRGQNVTFRCDPISEHNRLYWYRQTLGQGPEFLTYFQNEAQLEKSRLLSDRFSAERPKGSFSTLEIQRTEQGDSAMYLCASSSDGPTNYGYTFGSGTRLTVV.

This clonotype was detected many times. This chain uses TRBV5-1 with TRBJ2-4; TRBD1 or TRBD2 may be the D gene (5 bases each). Germline loops: CDR1 SGHRS, CDR2 YFSETQ. The V and J ends lost 4 bases and 5 bases respectively, with 16 bases between them. CDR3 length: 15 amino acids. In DNA, the CDR3 is TGCGCCAGCAGCGATGGGGGTCAGCACCAAAACATTCAGTACTTC. Residues: CASSDGGQHQNIQYF.

This clonotype showed up just a few times. CDR3 coding DNA: TGTGCCAGCAGCCAAGCCCCAGGGGCGGATACGCAGTATTTT. This gives the protein CASSQAPGADTQYF. The chain links TRBV3-1 to TRBJ2-3; possibly TRBD1 for D (6 bases). This CDR3 is built from 14 residues. In germline, CDR1 is LGHDT, CDR2 YNNKEL (reference sequence). Trimming shortened V by 1 base and J by 6 bases, and 11 bases separated the two germline ends.

The sample holds many counts of this clonotype. The chain joins TRBV10-3 to TRBJ2-7, with TRBD1 matching 8 bases. Germline V gene lookup returns CDR1 ENHRY and CDR2 SYGVKD. The V and J ends lost 5 bases and 6 bases, in that order; junction bases with no gene match: 9. The CDR3 runs 14 residues. The CDR3 sequence is CAISLDRGNSEQYF. The CDR3 nucleotides read TGTGCCATCAGTCTAGACAGGGGAAATAGCGAGCAGTACTTC.

V and J are TRBV29-1 and TRBJ1-1; no firm D call. Trimming left V 2 bases short and J 1 base short, with 5 bases between. CDR1 is SQVTM, CDR2 ANQGSEA, per germline. The CDR3 is 12 residues long. This CDR3 is CSVEFENTEAFF. The CDR3 DNA is TGCAGCGTTGAATTCGAGAACACTGAAGCTTTCTTT.

This clonotype came up a few times. V is TRBV21-1 and J is TRBJ2-7. TRBV21-1 represents a pseudogene. This CDR3 has 12 residues. CDR3 amino acids: CASSKSLNEQYF. The CDR3 DNA reads as TGTGCCAGCAGCAAATCTCTGAACGAGCAGTACTTC.

The chain uses TRBV20-1 and TRBJ2-7; D call uncertain. In germline, CDR1 is DFQATT, CDR2 SNEGSKA (reference sequence). V gave up 0 bases and J gave up 0 bases, with 12 bases separating them. This CDR3 comprises 15 residues. Here the CDR3 reads CSARDPRTPSYEQYF. In DNA, the CDR3 is TGCAGTGCTAGAGATCCCCGAACACCCTCCTACGAGCAGTACTTC.

This clonotype was counted many times. The V call is TRBV14, the J call TRBJ2-5; D gene uncertain. Germline-derived CDR1 and CDR2 are SGHDN and FVKESK. V was clipped by 0 bases and J by 5 bases, with 7 bases between them. CDR3 length equals 13 residues. The CDR3 sequence is CASSQENQETQYF. The CDR3 DNA follows: TGTGCCAGCAGCCAAGAAAATCAGGAGACCCAGTACTTC.

The chain joins TRBV13 to TRBJ2-1; D is unclear. Germline loops: CDR1 PRHDT, CDR2 FYEKMQ (reference sequence). Deletions cut 4 bases from V and 0 bases from J, with 16 bases between. This CDR3 has 17 residues. The chain's CDR3 is CASSSLGSLSSYNEQFF. The CDR3 region has the DNA TGTGCCAGCAGCTCACTGGGCAGCCTGAGCTCCTACAATGAGCAGTTCTTC. Complete variable domain (other parts from reference TRBV13 and TRBJ2-1): AAGVIQSPRHLIKEKRETATLKCYPIPRHDTVYWYQQGPGQDPQFLISFYEKMQSDKGSIPDRFSAQQFSDYHSELNMSSLELGDSALYFCASSSLGSLSSYNEQFFGPGTRLTVL.

This clonotype occurred a few times. V and J are TRBV20-1 and TRBJ2-2, with no clear D. CDR3 length: 14 amino acids. Germline assignment: CDR1 DFQATT and CDR2 SNEGSKA (reference sequence). Trimming removed 4 bases at V and 2 bases at J, with 11 bases between. In DNA form, the CDR3 reads TGCAGTGCTAAGGGCGGTTTAAACACCGGGGAGCTGTTTTTT. This codes for CSAKGGLNTGELFF.

This rearrangement joins TRBV20-1 to TRBJ1-2; D is uncertain. Germline V lookup: CDR1 DFQATT, CDR2 SNEGSKA (reference sequence). The CDR3 extends over 15 amino acids. V was trimmed by 0 bases and J by 4 bases, leaving 15 bases between them. For the CDR3, the DNA is TGCAGTGCTAGAGACAGGTTCAAGCTCAGCTATGGCTACACCTTC. Its translation: CSARDRFKLSYGYTF.